These 16 T cell receptor beta chains came from one sample sequenced in a study of shared clonotypes between healthy human individuals. TCRdb keeps only in-frame clones here, not all; method: immunoSEQ multiplex PCR. Of 1.5 million to 1.9 million clones in the sample, 98% were seen once. Sequencing used naive CD4+ T cells sorted from blood. Indicated subset: CD45RA+ positively selected. These receptors were collected from a young man in good health.

This clone appeared once. This rearrangement joins TRBV11-2 to TRBJ2-1; 12 bases agree with TRBD2. The germline V gene encodes CDR1 SGHAT and CDR2 FQNNGV. CDR3 length equals 16 residues. Trimming cost V 5 bases and J 4 bases; bases outside gene matches: 6. The CDR3 loop is CASSLPLAGGYNEQFF. CDR3 in DNA: TGTGCCAGCAGCCTCCCTCTAGCGGGAGGGTACAATGAGCAGTTCTTC.

The chain recombines TRBV27 with TRBJ1-4, with 8 bases aligning to TRBD1. CDR1 and CDR2 from the germline V gene are MNHEY and SMNVEV (reference sequence). The V gene end was trimmed by 5 bases and the J gene end by 4 bases; junction bases not matched to a gene: 3. This CDR3 has 14 residues. CDR3 DNA: TGTGCCAGCAGTAGACAGGGGAGTAATGAAAAACTGTTTTTT. It translates to CASSRQGSNEKLFF.

CDR3 in DNA: TGTGCCAGCAGCTTAGCTAGCGGGAGCTCCTACGAGCAGTACTTC. Translated: CASSLASGSSYEQYF. The V call is TRBV11-2, the J call TRBJ2-7, with 10 bases lining up with TRBD2. The CDR3 loop spans 15 amino acids. Unmatched junction bases numbered 0, after V lost 1 base and J lost 0 bases. From germline, CDR1 is SGHAT and CDR2 FQNNGV. Filled out from reference TRBV11-2 and TRBJ2-7, the complete variable domain reads EAGVAQSPRYKIIEKRQSVAFWCNPISGHATLYWYQQILGQGPKLLIQFQNNGVVDDSQLPKDRFSAERLKGVDSTLKIQPAKLEDSAVYLCASSLASGSSYEQYFGPGTRLTVT.

The V and J genes are TRBV18 and TRBJ2-7; 9 positions match TRBD2. CDR3 size: 15 residues. Germline V gene sequence: CDR1 KGHSH, CDR2 LQKENI. J was trimmed by 7 bases and V by 2 bases; bases with no gene match: 9. CDR3 in DNA: TGTGCCAGCTCACCATTAGCGGGAGTCGGGAATGAGCAGTACTTC. Translated: CASSPLAGVGNEQYF. The full variable domain, rest sourced from reference TRBV18 and TRBJ2-7, is NAGVMQNPRHLVRRRGQEARLRCSPMKGHSHVYWYRQLPEEGLKFMVYLQKENIIDESGMPKERFSAEFPKEGPSILRIQQVVRGDSAAYFCASSPLAGVGNEQYFGPGTRLTVT.

The chain recombines TRBV6-1 with TRBJ1-5; TRBD1 matches 7 bases. V lost 6 bases, J lost 1 base, and 6 bases stayed unmatched. The germline CDR1 and CDR2 sequences are MNHNS and SASEGT. CDR3 length: 15 amino acids. Written as DNA, the CDR3 is TGTGCCAGCAGAGACAGGGACTGGAGCAATCAGCCCCAGCATTTT. This sequence encodes CASRDRDWSNQPQHF.

CDR3 nucleotide sequence: TGCAGCGTGGGGACAGCTAACTACACCTTC. Amino acids: CSVGTANYTF. The chain recombines TRBV29-1 with TRBJ1-2, with TRBD1 matching over 7 bases. V shed 6 bases and J 10 bases; nucleotides not matched to a gene: 5. The CDR3 has 10 residues. In germline, CDR1 is SQVTM, CDR2 ANQGSEA. Supplemented by reference TRBV29-1 and TRBJ1-2, the full variable domain reads SAVISQKPSRDICQRGTSLTIQCQVDSQVTMMFWYRQQPGQSLTLIATANQGSEATYESGFVIDKFPISRPNLTFSTLTVSNMSPEDSSIYLCSVGTANYTFGSGTRLTVV.

The V gene is TRBV10-3, the J gene TRBJ1-2; a possible D gene is TRBD1 (5 bases). The germline V gene encodes CDR1 ENHRY and CDR2 SYGVKD. The V end lost 5 bases, the J end lost 5 bases, and 15 bases lay between the germline ends. CDR3 length equals 14 residues. The CDR3 nucleotides are TGTGCCATCAGTACGGCAGGGTTAGGGTATGGCTACACCTTC. Protein: CAISTAGLGYGYTF.

The chain has TRBV9 and TRBJ2-2; the D gene is possibly TRBD1 (7 bases). Trimming left V 0 bases short and J 9 bases short, with 18 bases between. This CDR3 spans 16 amino acids. The V gene's germline CDR1 is SGDLS and CDR2 YYNGEE. The CDR3 DNA reads TGTGCCAGCAGCGTAGCCGGCAGGGGGGACTCGAGGGAGCTGTTTTTT. Translating it yields CASSVAGRGDSRELFF.

This chain uses TRBV7-9 with TRBJ2-1; D may be TRBD1 (5 bases). The CDR3 contains 18 residues. Germline loops: CDR1 SEHNR, CDR2 FQNEAQ (reference sequence). V lost 1 base and J 9 bases, leaving 25 bases between the germline ends. This chain's CDR3 is CASSLVPAKKGRLVEQFF. The CDR3 region has the DNA TGTGCCAGCAGCTTAGTCCCGGCGAAAAAGGGGCGTTTGGTTGAGCAGTTCTTC.

The rearrangement uses TRBV27 and TRBJ2-2; D gene unclear. Trimming stripped 5 bases from V and 6 bases from J, with 7 bases between. The V gene's germline CDR1 is MNHEY and CDR2 SMNVEV (reference sequence). The CDR3 totals 12 residues. CDR3 bases: TGTGCCAGCAGTACCCTCTCCGGGGAGCTGTTTTTT. It translates to CASSTLSGELFF.

The chain employs TRBV5-4 and TRBJ2-7; D may be TRBD1 or TRBD2 (6 bases each). Germline V gives CDR1 SGHNT, CDR2 YYREEE (reference sequence). Trimming pared 0 bases from V and 3 bases from J, leaving 25 bases between. This CDR3 comprises 19 residues. The CDR3 spells CASSLALEAHVRGDYEQYF. Written as DNA, the CDR3 is TGTGCCAGCAGCTTGGCCCTCGAAGCACATGTGAGGGGGGACTACGAGCAGTACTTC.

This chain uses TRBV14 with TRBJ1-2; maybe TRBD1 (6 bases). Trimming stripped 1 base from V and 8 bases from J, with 11 bases between. There are 13 residues in the CDR3. Germline assignment: CDR1 SGHDN and CDR2 FVKESK. DNA of the CDR3: TGTGCCAGCAGCCAAGCAGGGGCTCGGGGCTACACCTTC. Protein sequence: CASSQAGARGYTF.

The chain joins TRBV2 to TRBJ1-1; 7 positions agree with TRBD1. V lost 4 bases to trimming and J lost 12 bases; unmatched junction nucleotides: 8. CDR3 length: 12 amino acids. Germline V gene data show CDR1 as SNHLY and CDR2 as FYNNEI. The CDR3 bases are TGTGCCAGCAGTGTTGGTAGGGGGCTCTCTTTCTTT. The encoded protein is CASSVGRGLSFF.

The table lists this clone with a count of one. This specimen includes other DNA sequences encoding the same CDR3. J is TRBJ2-7 and V is TRBV7-9; TRBD1 might be the D (5 bases). V lost 5 bases and J 4 bases, leaving 9 bases between the germline ends. The germline V gene encodes CDR1 SEHNR and CDR2 FQNEAQ (reference sequence). There are 12 residues in the CDR3. CDR3 residues: CASSPGFYEQYF. The CDR3 nucleotides read TGTGCCAGCAGCCCAGGGTTTTACGAGCAGTACTTC.

The chain is built from TRBV10-3 and TRBJ2-2; 14 bases align to TRBD2. Germline CDR1 is ENHRY and CDR2 is SYGVKD. The CDR3 covers 18 residues. V lost 0 bases, J lost 2 bases, and 2 bases stayed unmatched. The CDR3 sequence is CAISESGLAGANTGELFF. The DNA for the CDR3 is TGTGCCATCAGTGAGTCGGGACTAGCGGGGGCTAACACCGGGGAGCTGTTTTTT.

The V gene is TRBV7-2, the J gene TRBJ2-3, with D possibly TRBD2 on 7 matching bases. Germline lookup yields CDR1 SGHTA and CDR2 FQGNSA. There are 14 residues in the CDR3. V was clipped by 11 bases and J by 5 bases, with 20 bases between them. CDR3 region: CARSRGRGEDTQYF. CDR3 nucleotide sequence: TGTGCCCGTTCGAGGGGGAGGGGAGAAGATACGCAGTATTTT.